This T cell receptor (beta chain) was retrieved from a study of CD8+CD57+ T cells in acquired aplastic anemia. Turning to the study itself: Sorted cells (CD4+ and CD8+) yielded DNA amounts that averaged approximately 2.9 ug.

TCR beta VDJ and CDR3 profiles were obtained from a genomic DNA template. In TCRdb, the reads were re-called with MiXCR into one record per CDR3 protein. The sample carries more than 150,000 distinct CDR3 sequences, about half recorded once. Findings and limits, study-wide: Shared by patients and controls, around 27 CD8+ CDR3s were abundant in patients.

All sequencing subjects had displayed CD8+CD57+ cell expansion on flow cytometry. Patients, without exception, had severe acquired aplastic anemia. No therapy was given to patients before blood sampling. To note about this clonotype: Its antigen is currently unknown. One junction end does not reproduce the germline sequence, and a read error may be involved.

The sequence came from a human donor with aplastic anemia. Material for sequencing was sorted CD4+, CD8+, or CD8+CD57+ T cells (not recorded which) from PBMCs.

The DNA of the CDR3 is TGCGCCAGCAGCTACCGAATTAGCAGTCAGCCCCAGCATTTT. This translates into CASSYRISSQPQHF. This chain connects TRBV4-3 to TRBJ1-5; D is unclear. The CDR3 contains 14 residues. Germline-derived CDR1 and CDR2 are LGHNA and YSLEER.